The T cell receptor (beta chain) under discussion was sequenced for a study of T cell repertoires in cytomegalovirus infection. Study in general: A matching HLA type, together with CMV infection, was signaled by public TCR beta signatures.

With 3 bases clipped from V and 4 bases from J, the junction kept 10 bases outside the gene matches. Germline assignment: CDR1 LGHDT and CDR2 YNNKEL (reference sequence). The CDR3 consists of 16 residues. Study outcomes and limitations: CMV-specific TCR beta clonotypes restricted by HLA-C were the ones dominating the ex vivo response.

Notes on this clonotype: Its antigen is not identified.

One entry per CDR3 protein, called by TCRdb with MiXCR from the reads. This table has some 920,000 distinct CDR3 sequences, roughly 30% appearing once. The clonotype was recovered from a human donor in good health (CMV status not recorded). Some clones in this sample may be carry-over from other donors' samples. The starting material was cultured CD8+ T cells from PBMCs, obtained from culture after CMV antigen stimulation. This chain connects TRBV3-1 to TRBJ1-2; 8 nucleotides agree with TRBD1. CDR3 sequence reads: CASSHLTRQGTYGYTF. For the CDR3, the DNA is TGTGCCAGCAGCCACCTTACCCGACAGGGGACCTATGGCTACACCTTC. The variable domain in full, completed from reference TRBV3-1 and TRBJ1-2, reads DTAVSQTPKYLVTQMGNDKSIKCEQNLGHDTMYWYKQDSKKFLKIMFSYNNKELIINETVPNRFSPKSPDKAHLNLHINSLELGDSAVYFCASSHLTRQGTYGYTFGSGTRLTVV.